This is a list of T cell receptor beta chains from one sample in a study of tumor and adjacent non-tumor tissue in lung cancer. A single record per CDR3 protein comes from TCRdb applying MiXCR to the multiplex PCR reads. The sample has 90,000 or so distinct CDR3 sequences, about 66% seen once. Sequences were obtained from lung tumor tissue. The receptor set was obtained from a man aged 65 to 79 with non-small cell lung cancer. Both conserved end residues are part of each CDR3. D genes are given only for firm matches. The size field is filled for only some rows; it gives once, few, many or a size class.

D: -
size: -
J: TRBJ1-4
V: TRBV6-2/TRBV6-3
CDR3: CTSSKDVKLNEKLFF
DNA: TGTACCAGCAGCAAGGATGTGAAGCTAAATGAAAAACTGTTTTTT

D: -
size: -
J: TRBJ2-5
V: TRBV30
CDR3: CAWDRPFDIQETQYF
DNA: TGTGCCTGGGATAGGCCCTTCGACATCCAAGAGACCCAGTACTTC

D: -
size: once
J: TRBJ2-2
V: TRBV5-5
CDR3: CASGSQSFGELFF
DNA: TGTGCCAGCGGCTCCCAGTCATTCGGGGAGCTGTTTTTT

D: TRBD2
size: few
J: TRBJ2-2
V: TRBV15
CDR3: CATSRGLAATGELFF
DNA: TGTGCCACCAGCAGGGGACTAGCGGCGACCGGGGAGCTGTTTTTT

D: TRBD1
size: -
J: TRBJ2-3
V: TRBV28
CDR3: CAGRSVGQGARDTQYF
DNA: TGTGCCGGCAGGTCGGTAGGACAGGGGGCAAGAGATACGCAGTATTTT

D: -
size: -
J: TRBJ2-1
V: TRBV29-1
CDR3: CSAEGLNEEFF
DNA: TGCAGCGCCGAGGGTCTAAATGAGGAGTTCTTC

D: TRBD1
size: -
J: TRBJ2-5
V: TRBV11-1
CDR3: CAGSPRDRVFETQCF
DNA: TGTGCAGGTAGCCCCCGGGACAGGGTTTTTGAGACCCAGTGCTTC

D: TRBD1
size: -
J: TRBJ1-1
V: TRBV5-6
CDR3: CASRWTGENTEALF
DNA: TGTGCCAGCAGGTGGACAGGCGAGAACACTGAAGCTCTCTTT

D: -
size: many
J: TRBJ2-3
V: TRBV11-2
CDR3: CASSLEAYTDTQYF
DNA: TGTGCCAGCAGCTTAGAAGCTTACACAGATACGCAGTATTTT

D: -
size: once
J: TRBJ2-2
V: TRBV11-2
CDR3: CASSLGRRRTVELFF
DNA: TGTGCCAGCAGCTTAGGCAGAAGGAGAACCGTGGAGCTGTTTTTT